These T cell receptor beta chains were read from a single sample in a study of T-cell memory formation after mild COVID-19. TCRdb recomputed calls from the 5' RACE reads with MiXCR, one row per CDR3 protein. The repertoire holds roughly 600,000 distinct CDR3 sequences, with roughly 18% as singletons. Sample: PBMCs or a T cell subset sorted from them (not recorded which). These receptors originate from an adult woman who had mild COVID-19 (a few samples of this study predate the infection). Cell type and time point are not known. Each CDR3 is given with its conserved first and last residue. The D gene is left open where the match is weak. Size is stated for part of the rows, as once, few or many counts, or as a class when the clone is expanded.

D	J	size	V	DNA	CDR3
.	TRBJ2-5	few	TRBV4-1	TGCGCCAGCAGCCAGGTCGGGACTGGAGGGGAGACCCAGTACTTC	CASSQVGTGGETQYF
TRBD2	TRBJ2-3	.	TRBV5-5	TGTGCCAGCAGCTTGATATTTAGTACTAGCGGCACAGATACGCAGTATTTT	CASSLIFSTSGTDTQYF
.	TRBJ1-1	.	TRBV2	TGTGCCAGCCTCACAGGACCGGTGAACACTGAAGCTTTCTTT	CASLTGPVNTEAFF
.	TRBJ1-1	many	TRBV3-1	TGTGCCAGCAGCCAAGATGCAGTGCCGAACACTGAAGCTTTCTTT	CASSQDAVPNTEAFF
.	TRBJ2-5	many	TRBV7-2	TGTGCCAGCAGCTTCCCCCCCGGGGGAGGAGGCGAGACCCAGTACTTC	CASSFPPGGGGETQYF
.	TRBJ2-1	.	TRBV6-5	TGTGCCAGCAGACCCCCCGAGGGGAACCACAATGAGCAGTTCTTC	CASRPPEGNHNEQFF
.	TRBJ1-2	few	TRBV7-9	TGTGCCAGCAGCTTCCCAGAACAGACCCTAAATGGCTACACCTTC	CASSFPEQTLNGYTF
.	TRBJ2-3	.	TRBV25-1	TGTGCCAGCGGGGCATCAGGTACCCGCACAGATACGCAGTATTTT	CASGASGTRTDTQYF
TRBD1	TRBJ2-6	.	TRBV12-3/TRBV12-4	TGTGCCAGCAGTACCACTCCCGGGACAGGAGCCAACGTCCTGACTTTC	CASSTTPGTGANVLTF
TRBD1	TRBJ1-2	few	TRBV29-1	TGCAGCGGGGCGGGACAGGGGGTGGATGGCTACACCTTC	CSGAGQGVDGYTF
.	TRBJ2-7	.	TRBV4-3	TGCGCCAGCAGCCAAGACTTCCGAGGCCCTTCCTACGAGCAGTACTTC	CASSQDFRGPSYEQYF
.	TRBJ2-1	many	TRBV12-3/TRBV12-4	TGTGCCAGCAGCCTTGACAGATACAATGAGCAGTTCTTC	CASSLDRYNEQFF
.	TRBJ2-7	.	TRBV29-1	TGCAGCGTTGAAAAGGGGGAAACGGTCGAGCAGTACTTC	CSVEKGETVEQYF
.	TRBJ2-4	few	TRBV29-1	TGCAGCGTTGAAGATTTCACAGGAAACATTCAGTACTTC	CSVEDFTGNIQYF
.	TRBJ2-1	once	TRBV5-1	TGCGCCAGCAGCTGGGCCGGGGGCAGGAACAATGAGCAGTTCTTC	CASSWAGGRNNEQFF
.	TRBJ2-5	.	TRBV24-1	TGTGCCACCAGAGGACAGCAAGAGACCCAGTACTTC	CATRGQQETQYF
.	TRBJ2-1	.	TRBV20-1	TGCAGTGACCGAAACAGTAACTACAATGAGCAGTTCTTC	CSDRNSNYNEQFF
TRBD1	TRBJ1-1	many	TRBV5-1	TGCGCCAGCAGCGTTGATGTCCGGGACAGGAAGAACACTGAAGCTTTCTTT	CASSVDVRDRKNTEAFF
.	TRBJ2-1	few	TRBV30	TGTGCCTGGAGTGTAAAGGGTGAGCAGTTCTTC	CAWSVKGEQFF
.	TRBJ1-1	.	TRBV4-1	TGCGCCAGCAGCCTACGGGACTCCATGAACACTGAAGCTTTCTTT	CASSLRDSMNTEAFF
TRBD2	TRBJ2-3	few	TRBV27	TGTGCCAGCAGTTTAGTACTAGCGGGGGCCGGTATCACAGATACGCAGTATTTT	CASSLVLAGAGITDTQYF